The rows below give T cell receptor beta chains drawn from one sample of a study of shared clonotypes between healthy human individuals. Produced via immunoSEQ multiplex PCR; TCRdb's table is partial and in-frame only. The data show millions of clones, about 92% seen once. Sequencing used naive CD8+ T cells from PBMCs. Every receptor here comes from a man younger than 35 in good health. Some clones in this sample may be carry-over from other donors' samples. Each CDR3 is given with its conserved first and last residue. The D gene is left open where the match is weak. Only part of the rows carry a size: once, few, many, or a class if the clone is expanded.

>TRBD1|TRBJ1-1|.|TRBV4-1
CASSQVKGQGFNTEAFF
TGCGCCAGCAGCCAAGTAAAGGGACAGGGCTTTAACACTGAAGCTTTCTTT
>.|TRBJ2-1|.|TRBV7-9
CASSLSFETPNNEQFF
TGTGCCAGCAGCTTAAGTTTCGAGACTCCTAACAATGAGCAGTTCTTC
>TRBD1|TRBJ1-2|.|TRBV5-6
CASSLGQGSYGYTF
TGTGCCAGCAGCTTGGGACAGGGCTCCTATGGCTACACCTTC
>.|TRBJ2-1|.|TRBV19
CASRSRDLAGEQFF
TGTGCCAGTAGATCCCGGGACTTGGCTGGGGAGCAGTTCTTC
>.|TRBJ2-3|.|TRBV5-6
CASSLGWGTDTQYF
TGTGCCAGCAGCCTGGGTTGGGGCACAGATACGCAGTATTTT
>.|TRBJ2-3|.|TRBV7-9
CASSLLLGDTQYF
TGTGCCAGCAGCCTACTTCTTGGGGATACGCAGTATTTT
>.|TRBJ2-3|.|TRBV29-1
CSVGRGLATDTQYF
TGCAGCGTTGGCAGGGGCCTAGCCACAGATACGCAGTATTTT
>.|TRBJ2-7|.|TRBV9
CASSAHRGGPYEQYF
TGTGCCAGCAGCGCCCATAGGGGGGGCCCCTACGAGCAGTACTTC
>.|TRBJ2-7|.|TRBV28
CASSTKLQGPSYEQYF
TGTGCCAGCAGCACAAAATTACAGGGACCTTCCTACGAGCAGTACTTC
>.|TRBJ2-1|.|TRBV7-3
CASSRLRGQYNEQFF
TGTGCCAGCAGCCGATTGAGGGGTCAGTACAATGAGCAGTTCTTC
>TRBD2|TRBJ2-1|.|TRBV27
CASSSGTSGGNEQFF
TGTGCCAGCAGTTCCGGGACTAGCGGGGGGAATGAGCAGTTCTTC
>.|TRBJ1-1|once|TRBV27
CASSLFPRENTEAFF
TGTGCCAGCAGTTTATTCCCCCGGGAAAACACTGAAGCTTTCTTT
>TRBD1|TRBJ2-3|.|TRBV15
CATSGGQGFTDTQYF
TGTGCCACCAGCGGAGGACAGGGGTTCACAGATACGCAGTATTTT
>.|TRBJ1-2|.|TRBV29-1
CSVEGEGGNYGYTF
TGCAGCGTTGAGGGGGAGGGTGGAAACTATGGCTACACCTTC
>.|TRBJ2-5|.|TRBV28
CASMTSAGEETQYF
TGTGCCAGCATGACTTCTGCCGGTGAAGAGACCCAGTACTTC
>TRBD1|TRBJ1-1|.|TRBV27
CASSLSLGDSMNTEAFF
TGTGCCAGCAGTTTATCCCTCGGGGACAGTATGAACACTGAAGCTTTCTTT
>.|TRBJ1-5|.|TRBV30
CAWSNPGTASQPQHF
TGTGCCTGGAGTAATCCGGGCACGGCTTCCCAGCCCCAGCATTTT
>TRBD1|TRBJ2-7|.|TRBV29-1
CSVYGTGNNYEQYF
TGCAGCGTTTACGGGACAGGGAATAACTACGAGCAGTACTTC
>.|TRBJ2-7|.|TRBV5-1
CASSEFGSNYEQYF
TGCGCCAGCTCCGAGTTCGGGAGTAACTACGAGCAGTACTTC
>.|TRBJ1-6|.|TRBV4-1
CASSQEGLPNSPLHF
TGCGCCAGCAGCCAAGAAGGGCTCCCGAATTCACCCCTCCACTTT